Listed below are T cell receptor beta chains from one sample, sequenced in a study of control samples from healthy donors and cancer patients. Clones were read by immunoSEQ multiplex PCR, and TCRdb kept only the in-frame ones, dropping some. This table holds approximately 90,000 clones, 85% found once. Sequencing was performed on blood. All receptors derive from a middle-aged woman in good health. Each CDR3 is given with its conserved first and last residue. The order of the fields is J gene, clone size, V gene, D gene, CDR3 DNA, CDR3 protein. The D gene is left open where the match is weak. The size entry is marked missing in some rows and otherwise reads once, few, many or a size class.

>TRBJ1-2|.|TRBV12-3/TRBV12-4|.
TGTGCCAGCAGTTTTTTCTCCGATGGCTACACCTTC
CASSFFSDGYTF
>TRBJ2-7|.|TRBV6-5|TRBD1
TGTGCCAGCAGCAGGGACAGGGGTTACGAGCAGTACTTC
CASSRDRGYEQYF
>TRBJ1-1|.|TRBV4-1|.
TGCGCCAGCAGCCAAGACTGGGTGAACACTGAAGCTTTCTTT
CASSQDWVNTEAFF
>TRBJ2-6|.|TRBV5-5|.
TGTGCCAGCAGCTTGAGGGCATCAGGGTCTGGGGCCAACGTCCTGACTTTC
CASSLRASGSGANVLTF
>TRBJ2-2|.|TRBV9|TRBD2
TGTGCCAGCAGCATACTAGCGGGGGGGCCTACCGGGGAGCTGTTTTTT
CASSILAGGPTGELFF
>TRBJ2-7|once|TRBV5-1|TRBD1
TGCGCCAGCAGCTTGGCCGGGACAGGGAGCTCCTACGAGCAGTACTTC
CASSLAGTGSSYEQYF
>TRBJ1-2|.|TRBV30|.
TGTGCCTGGCTAGGATACGACATAACTCACGATGGCTACACCTTC
CAWLGYDITHDGYTF
>TRBJ1-1|.|TRBV23-1|TRBD1
TGCGCCAGCAGTCAAACAGGGACAGGCATCATGAACACTGAAGCTTTCTTT
CASSQTGTGIMNTEAFF
>TRBJ2-5|few|TRBV9|TRBD2
TGTGCCAGCAGCGAGAAGCGGGGGGGTAAAGAGACCCAGTACTTC
CASSEKRGGKETQYF
>TRBJ1-4|.|TRBV7-9|.
TGTGCCAGCAGCCCGCACACGACAACTAATGAAAAACTGTTTTTT
CASSPHTTTNEKLFF
>TRBJ1-4|.|TRBV5-1|.
TGCGCCAGCAGCTTGACTACTAATACAGGGAGGAAGGGGTTAATGAAAAAACTGTTTTTT
CASSLTTNTGRKGLMKKLFF
>TRBJ2-7|.|TRBV4-1|TRBD1
TGCGCCAGCAGCCAAATCACAGGGGACTCCTACGAGCAGTACTTC
CASSQITGDSYEQYF
>TRBJ2-6|once|TRBV2|.
TGTGCCAGCAGAAAGGACGGACTAGGGGCCAACGTCCTGACTTTC
CASRKDGLGANVLTF
>TRBJ2-7|.|TRBV5-6|TRBD2
TGTGCCAGCAGCCCCCGAGAGCGGGGGGCCTACGAGCAGTACTTC
CASSPRERGAYEQYF
>TRBJ1-1|.|TRBV6-2/TRBV6-3|.
TGTGCCAGCAGCCCGAGGGAGAACACTGAAGCTTTCTTT
CASSPRENTEAFF
>TRBJ1-6|.|TRBV5-1|.
TGCGCCAGCAGCTTGGGGGGAGAGGGTTCACCCCTCCACTTT
CASSLGGEGSPLHF